This T cell receptor beta chain was sequenced for a study of T cell responses to AZD1222 COVID-19 vaccine. Unmatched junction bases numbered 7, after V lost 1 base and J lost 10 bases. CDR3 length equals 14 residues. The germline gives CDR1 SGHVT, CDR2 SQSDAQ. The protocol was immunoSEQ multiplex PCR, while the TCRdb copy is restricted to in-frame clones and leaves out a portion. The data contain some 140,000 clones, over 90% of them seen just once; the ten biggest clones take up roughly 0.87%. The V and J genes are TRBV7-4 and TRBJ2-4, with 7 bases that match TRBD2. The clonotype comes from an adult in good health. Sequences were derived from peripheral blood, sampled on day 0 of AZD1222 vaccination. This CDR3 is CASSLGAGRNIQYF. CDR3 coding DNA: TGTGCCAGCAGCTTAGGAGCGGGGCGTAATATTCAGTACTTC.